The 20 T cell receptor beta chains given below trace back to one sample, sequenced in a study of CD8+CD57+ T cells in acquired aplastic anemia. In patients chosen for sequencing, flow cytometry had shown CD8+CD57+ cell expansion. The TCR beta profiling, which covered VDJ combination and CDR3 sequence, was carried out using genomic DNA as the template. In TCRdb, the reads were re-called with MiXCR into one record per CDR3 protein. This table has 160,000 or so distinct CDR3 sequences, around 48% appearing once. The source material was sorted CD4+, CD8+, or CD8+CD57+ T cells (not recorded which) from PBMCs. The receptor source for this set is a human donor with aplastic anemia.

This clonotype has just a few counts. The chain uses TRBV24-1 and TRBJ2-1; D is perhaps TRBD2 (6 bases). The V end lost 3 bases, the J end lost 9 bases, and 8 bases lay between the germline ends. Germline loops: CDR1 KGHDR, CDR2 SFDVKD. There are 12 residues in the CDR3. CDR3 protein: CATSDLGSEQFF. CDR3 DNA: TGTGCCACCAGTGATCTCGGGAGTGAGCAGTTCTTC.

Many counts were recorded for this clonotype. This chain connects TRBV14 to TRBJ2-7; D perhaps matches TRBD1 (5 bases). Trimming shortened V by 1 base and J by 7 bases, and 14 bases separated the two germline ends. Germline V CDR1 and CDR2: SGHDN, FVKESK. There are 14 residues in the CDR3. As DNA, the CDR3 is TGTGCCAGCAGCCAAGGACAGTACAGTAGTGAGCAGTACTTC. Amino acids: CASSQGQYSSEQYF.

The rearrangement joins TRBV10-3 to TRBJ2-7; either TRBD1 or TRBD2 may supply D (5 bases each). The CDR3 contains 11 residues. Germline V gene data show CDR1 as ENHRY and CDR2 as SYGVKD. V dropped 11 bases and J dropped 6 bases, with 14 bases sitting between them. In nucleotides, the CDR3 is TGTGCCGGGGGAACACCCCTCGAGCAGTACTTC. Amino acids: CAGGTPLEQYF.

The chain employs TRBV7-9 and TRBJ2-7; 8 positions match TRBD2. The CDR3 covers 15 residues. Germline V gene data show CDR1 as SEHNR and CDR2 as FQNEAQ (reference sequence). V shed 1 base, J shed 4 bases, and the junction held 6 bases outside the gene matches. The CDR3 DNA sequence: TGTGCCAGCAGCTTAGTCCCTAGCGGGCAATACGAGCAGTACTTC. It codes for CASSLVPSGQYEQYF.

Concerning this clonotype itself: Possible read error: a much larger clone is one base away. The rearrangement links TRBV4-3 to TRBJ2-3, with D perhaps matching TRBD1 (5 bases). CDR1 and CDR2 (germline): LGHNA, YSLEER. With 2 bases removed from V and 5 bases from J, the gap between germline ends came to 14 bases. The CDR3 covers 15 residues. The CDR3 region has the DNA TGCGCCAGCAGCCAAAGGGGCAGGGCGATAGATACGCAGTATTTT. The encoded protein is CASSQRGRAIDTQYF.

This chain links TRBV20-1 with TRBJ2-7, with TRBD1 matching over 8 bases. J lost 2 bases, V lost 5 bases, and 5 bases had no gene match. In germline, CDR1 is DFQATT, CDR2 SNEGSKA (reference sequence). The CDR3 loop spans 13 amino acids. CDR3 nucleotide sequence: TGCAGTGCTCGGGGACAGGCGACCTACGAGCAGTACTTC. This sequence encodes CSARGQATYEQYF.

V is TRBV11-1 and J is TRBJ2-5, with a tentative D call TRBD2 (6 bases). Germline lookup yields CDR1 SGHAT and CDR2 FQDESV (reference sequence). This CDR3 contains 17 residues. V lost 5 bases, J lost 4 bases, and 23 bases lay in between. The CDR3 region has the DNA TGTGCCAGCAGCCTGCTGATGGGGGGAAACGCTGGAGAGACCCAGTACTTC. Translated, it gives CASSLLMGGNAGETQYF.

This clonotype was detected ten times or more. This CDR3 reads CSASGGGKGYEQYF. The CDR3 DNA sequence: TGCAGCGCCTCGGGCGGGGGGAAGGGGTACGAGCAGTACTTC. The chain joins TRBV29-1 to TRBJ2-7; the match to TRBD2 covers 8 bases. V shed 7 bases and J 4 bases; nucleotides not matched to a gene: 12. The CDR3 contains 14 residues. The germline V gene has CDR1 SQVTM and CDR2 ANQGSEA.

The table lists this clonotype with a count of one. The chain employs TRBV11-2 and TRBJ2-1, with 10 bases that match TRBD1. From germline, CDR1 is SGHAT and CDR2 FQNNGV. V dropped 4 bases and J dropped 8; count of bases not matched to a gene: 11. The CDR3 sequence is 16 residues long. CDR3 loop: CASSWGGQGWKDEQFF. CDR3 nucleotide sequence: TGTGCCAGCAGCTGGGGGGGACAGGGGTGGAAGGATGAGCAGTTCTTC.

This clonotype has a count of ten or more. The chain is built from TRBV20-1 and TRBJ2-1; 13 nucleotides line up with TRBD2. The CDR3 contains 18 residues. CDR1 and CDR2 from the germline V gene are DFQATT and SNEGSKA (reference sequence). Losses at the gene ends were 5 bases for V and 5 bases for J; bases not matched to a gene: 15. Here the CDR3 DNA reads TGCAGTGCTTGGACAGGGGAAGGACTAGCGGGAGAGAACAATGAGCAGTTCTTC. Translated: CSAWTGEGLAGENNEQFF.

The gene calls are TRBV25-1 and TRBJ1-4; possible D gene TRBD1, 5 bases. Looked up from germline, CDR1 is MGHDK and CDR2 is SYGVNS. CDR3 size: 16 residues. V was trimmed by 1 base and J by 6 bases, leaving 15 bases between them. The CDR3 protein is CASSEFGREVDEKLFF. CDR3 bases: TGTGCCAGCAGTGAATTTGGCAGGGAGGTGGATGAAAAACTGTTTTTT.

This clonotype has a count of ten or more. CDR3 in amino acids: CSAILAGRARTGELFF. For the CDR3, the DNA is TGCAGTGCCATCCTAGCGGGGAGGGCGCGCACCGGGGAGCTGTTTTTT. This chain joins TRBV20-1 and TRBJ2-2, with 9 bases identical to TRBD2. Germline CDR1 and CDR2: DFQATT and SNEGSKA (reference sequence). The V segment lost 6 bases and the J segment 4 bases; nucleotides outside the gene matches: 12. The CDR3 totals 16 residues.

This clonotype was observed a few times. The genes are TRBV10-3 and TRBJ1-1, with D tentatively TRBD1 (6 bases). Trimming left V 8 bases short and J 4 bases short, with 14 bases between. Germline CDR1 ENHRY, CDR2 SYGVKD. The CDR3 is 13 residues long. The CDR3, as DNA: TGTGCCATCCTAGGGGGGCCCGGCACTGAAGCTTTCTTT. Translating it yields CAILGGPGTEAFF.

This clonotype was observed many times. V gene TRBV29-1 combines with J gene TRBJ2-1; D unresolved. Trimming pared 7 bases from V and 7 bases from J, leaving 17 bases between. Germline CDR1 and CDR2: SQVTM and ANQGSEA. This CDR3 comprises 13 residues. The chain's CDR3 is CSARDPTGNEQFF. Written as DNA, the CDR3 is TGCAGCGCCAGAGACCCCACGGGTAATGAGCAGTTCTTC.

V usage is TRBV3-1 and J usage is TRBJ2-1; D remains ambiguous. This CDR3 comprises 15 residues. Germline loops: CDR1 LGHDT, CDR2 YNNKEL (reference sequence). V was clipped by 4 bases and J by 0 bases, with 10 bases between them. The CDR3: CASSLDPSSYNEQFF. CDR3 DNA sequence: TGTGCCAGCAGCCTTGATCCGAGCTCCTACAATGAGCAGTTCTTC.

The chain joins TRBV10-3 to TRBJ2-7, with a weak D call TRBD2 (5 bases). CDR1 and CDR2 from the germline V gene are ENHRY and SYGVKD. Trimming stripped 5 bases from V and 2 bases from J, with 25 bases between. The CDR3 runs to 18 residues. The CDR3 DNA reads TGTGCCATCAGTTCCATAGTTAGCGACAAATTTAAGACCTACGAGCAGTACTTC. Its translation: CAISSIVSDKFKTYEQYF.

The table lists this clonotype with a count of one. This rearrangement joins TRBV12-3 or TRBV12-4 to TRBJ1-5; D is possibly TRBD1 (6 bases). V lost 4 bases, J lost 4 bases, and 11 bases lay in between. CDR3 length equals 14 residues. CDR3 in DNA: TGTGCCAGCAGTTGGACAGATAAAAATCAGCCCCAGCATTTT. Encoded protein: CASSWTDKNQPQHF.

This chain joins TRBV2 and TRBJ2-7; D ambiguous. The CDR3 length is 11 residues. CDR1 and CDR2 (germline): SNHLY, FYNNEI. V was trimmed by 3 bases and J by 5 bases, leaving 5 bases between them. CDR3 loop: CASSEANEQYF. For the CDR3, the DNA is TGTGCCAGCAGTGAGGCCAACGAGCAGTACTTC.

At least ten counts were recorded for this clonotype. The chain combines TRBV19 with TRBJ1-1; D is undetermined. Germline CDR1 is LNHDA and CDR2 is SQIVND (reference sequence). Trimming took 0 bases from V and 5 from J, leaving 19 bases between them. This CDR3 has 17 residues. The CDR3 DNA reads TGTGCCAGTAGTATAGAGGAGTGGCTAGGAATAGGGACTGAAGCTTTCTTT. Residues: CASSIEEWLGIGTEAFF.

The table lists this clonotype with a few counts. The chain is built from TRBV27 and TRBJ2-1, with D possibly matching TRBD2 (6 bases). Looked up from germline, CDR1 is MNHEY and CDR2 is SMNVEV (reference sequence). The ends were cut back, 0 bases at V and 6 bases at J, with 18 bases in the middle. This CDR3 region has 17 residues. The CDR3 spells CASSLSRRVGGINEQFF. For the CDR3, the DNA is TGTGCCAGCAGTTTATCTCGGCGGGTGGGGGGAATCAATGAGCAGTTCTTC.